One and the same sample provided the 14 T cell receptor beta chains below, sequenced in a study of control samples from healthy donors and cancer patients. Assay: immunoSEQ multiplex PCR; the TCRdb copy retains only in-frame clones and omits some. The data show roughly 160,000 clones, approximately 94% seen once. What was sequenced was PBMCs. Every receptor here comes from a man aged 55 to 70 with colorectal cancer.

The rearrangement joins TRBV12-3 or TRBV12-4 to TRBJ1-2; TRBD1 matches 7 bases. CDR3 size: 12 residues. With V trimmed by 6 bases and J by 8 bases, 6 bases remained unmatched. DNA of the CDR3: TGTGCCAGCAGACAGGGGCCGGGGGGCTACACCTTC. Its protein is CASRQGPGGYTF.

This chain's CDR3 is CASSLGGSTEQYF. CDR3 nucleotide sequence: TGTGCCAGCAGTTTGGGGGGATCTACCGAGCAGTACTTC. The rearrangement links TRBV12-3 or TRBV12-4 to TRBJ2-7, with a possible D match to TRBD2 (6 bases). The V and J ends lost 3 bases and 6 bases respectively, with 12 bases between them. The CDR3 is 13 residues long.

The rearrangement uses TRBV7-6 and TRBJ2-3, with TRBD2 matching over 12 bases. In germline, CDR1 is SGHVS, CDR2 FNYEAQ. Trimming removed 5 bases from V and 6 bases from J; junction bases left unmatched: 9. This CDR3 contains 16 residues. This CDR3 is CASSPLAGGPADTQYF. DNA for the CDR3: TGTGCCAGCAGCCCTCTAGCGGGGGGGCCGGCCGATACGCAGTATTTT.

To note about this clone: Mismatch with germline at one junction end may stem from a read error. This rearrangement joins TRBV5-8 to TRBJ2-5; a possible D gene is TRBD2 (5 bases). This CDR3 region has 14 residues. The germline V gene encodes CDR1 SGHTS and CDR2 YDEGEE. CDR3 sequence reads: CASSFPSSPEAQYF. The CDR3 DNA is TGTGCCAGCAGCTTTCCTAGCTCCCCAGAGGCCCAGTACTTC.

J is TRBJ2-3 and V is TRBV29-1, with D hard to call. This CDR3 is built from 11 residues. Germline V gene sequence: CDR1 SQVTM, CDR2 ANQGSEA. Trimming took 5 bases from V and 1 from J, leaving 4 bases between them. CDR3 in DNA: TGCAGCGTTACCCGCACAGATACGCAGTATTTT. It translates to CSVTRTDTQYF.

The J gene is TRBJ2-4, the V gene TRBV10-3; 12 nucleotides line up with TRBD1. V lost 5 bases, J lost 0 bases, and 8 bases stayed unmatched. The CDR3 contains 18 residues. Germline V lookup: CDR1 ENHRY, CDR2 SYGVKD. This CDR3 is CAISTGTGGDLAKNIQYF. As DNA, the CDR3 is TGTGCCATCAGTACCGGGACAGGGGGCGATTTAGCCAAAAACATTCAGTACTTC.

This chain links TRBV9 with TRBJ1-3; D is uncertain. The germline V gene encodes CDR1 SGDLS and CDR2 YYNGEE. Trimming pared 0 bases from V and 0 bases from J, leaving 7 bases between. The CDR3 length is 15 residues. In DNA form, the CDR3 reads TGTGCCAGCAGCGTAGATGAGTACTCTGGAAACACCATATATTTT. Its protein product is CASSVDEYSGNTIYF.

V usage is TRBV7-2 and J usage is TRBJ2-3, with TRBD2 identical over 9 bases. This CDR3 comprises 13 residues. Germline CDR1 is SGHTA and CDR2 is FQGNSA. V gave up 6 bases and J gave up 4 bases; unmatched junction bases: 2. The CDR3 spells CASRSGGSDTQYF. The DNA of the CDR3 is TGTGCCAGCAGAAGCGGGGGGTCAGATACGCAGTATTTT.

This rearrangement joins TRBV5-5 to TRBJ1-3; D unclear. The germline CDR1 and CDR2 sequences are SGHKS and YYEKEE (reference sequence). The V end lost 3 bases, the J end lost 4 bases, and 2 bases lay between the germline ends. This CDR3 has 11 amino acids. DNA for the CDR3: TGTGCCAGCAGCTCCGGAAACACCATATATTTT. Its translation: CASSSGNTIYF.

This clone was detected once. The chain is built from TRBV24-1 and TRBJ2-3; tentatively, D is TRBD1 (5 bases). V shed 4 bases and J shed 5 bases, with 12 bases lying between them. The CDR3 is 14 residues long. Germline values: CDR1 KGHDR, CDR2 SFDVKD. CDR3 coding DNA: TGTGCCACCAGTGAGCCCCATAGGGGAGATACGCAGTATTTT. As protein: CATSEPHRGDTQYF.

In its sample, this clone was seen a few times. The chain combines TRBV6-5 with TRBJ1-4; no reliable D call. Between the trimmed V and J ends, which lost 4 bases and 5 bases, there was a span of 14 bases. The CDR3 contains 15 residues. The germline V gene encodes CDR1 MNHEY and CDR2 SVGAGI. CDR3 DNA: TGTGCCAGCAGTTTAGTCGGTTATGGGAATGAAAAACTGTTTTTT. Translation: CASSLVGYGNEKLFF.

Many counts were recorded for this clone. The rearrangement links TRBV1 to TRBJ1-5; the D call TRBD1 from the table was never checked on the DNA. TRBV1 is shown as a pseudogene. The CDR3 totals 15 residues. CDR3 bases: TGCACCACCTACGGACAGGGGGCAGTACCTCAGCCCCAGCATTTT. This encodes CTTYGQGAVPQPQHF.

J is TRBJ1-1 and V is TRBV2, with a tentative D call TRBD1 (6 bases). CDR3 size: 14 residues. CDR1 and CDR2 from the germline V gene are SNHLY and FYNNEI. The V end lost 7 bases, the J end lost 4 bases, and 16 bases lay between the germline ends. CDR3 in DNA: TGTGCCAGCATTTCGGGCAGGGGAGGCACTGAAGCTTTCTTT. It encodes CASISGRGGTEAFF.

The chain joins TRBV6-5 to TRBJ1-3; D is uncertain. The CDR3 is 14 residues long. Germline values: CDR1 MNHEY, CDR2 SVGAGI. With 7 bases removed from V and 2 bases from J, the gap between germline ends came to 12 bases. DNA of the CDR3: TGTGCCAGCACTCGGATCGGGGCTGGAAACACCATATATTTT. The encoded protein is CASTRIGAGNTIYF.